This T cell receptor (beta chain) appears in the sequencing data of a study of T cell clones after liver transplantation (dated by TCRdb to the late 2010s). With respect to the entire study: ITN030ST, the source of the samples, was a randomized trial that attempted immunosuppression withdrawal within 2 years of liver transplantation. Donor-reactive T cell clones were identified by TCRbeta sequencing following a pre-transplant mixed lymphocyte reaction and were subsequently tracked in post-transplant blood. As an antigen-independent comparator for donor-reactive sequences, third party-reactive TCRbeta sequences were also identified from pre-transplant MLRs. Three of the eight recipients were HCV-positive; the others were transplanted for non-autoimmune, non-viral indications. Subjects received no induction therapy and standard immunosuppression until randomization at 12-24 months post-transplant. Tolerance meant complete immunosuppression withdrawal for at least one year without liver enzymes rising beyond twice the upper limit of normal. Blood samples were taken pre-transplant, pre-randomization before withdrawal, and post-randomization after full withdrawal or failed withdrawal. Of the 8 liver transplant recipients making up the studied cohort, 3 were classified as tolerant and 5 as non-tolerant.

Remarks on this clone: Its antigen is not yet known. Per-base quality was not reported, and no clone a single base away is much larger than it.

Thawed unstimulated PBMCs were stained for CD3, CD4 and CD8 and FACS-sorted into CD3+CD4+ and CD3+CD8+ populations. All 8 studied subjects were randomized to withdrawal of immunosuppression. Genomic DNA was isolated with the Qiagen DNeasy Blood and Tissue Kit. High-throughput TCRbeta CDR3 sequencing of frozen genomic DNA was performed by immunoSEQ, with PCR amplification, mapping, bias correction and internal controls included. The authors' pipeline ran thus. Only productive rearrangements were retained, with each unique TCRbeta sequence defined by its CDR3 nucleotide sequence together with its V and J gene. For classification of a sequence as donor-reactive, at least 5-fold expansion in CFSE-low cells relative to unstimulated pre-transplant cells and a frequency of at least 0.01% were required. Minimum frequency thresholds were set for each subject on the basis of the unstimulated sample with the lowest template count, so that a detection power of at least 90% was ensured. Repertoire turnover was measured by Jensen-Shannon divergence between the top 1000 TCRbeta sequences post- and pre-transplant. Changes in detection of donor-reactive sequences were tested with two-sided Fisher's exact tests. TCRdb took this table from immuneACCESS and kept in-frame rearrangements with V and J called. Such tables lack part of the clones; where checked against another copy, unresolved V genes explain under half of the gap, and the rest is unexplained. V, J and clone size derive from that table, while D and trimming were established from the DNA sequence. This sample has about 11,000 clones in its table, and 71% of those were observed once. The biggest ten clones account for under 25% of the sample.

At the junction V is shortened by 4 bases and J by 3 bases, with 19 bases in between. Taken from the germline V gene (reference sequence), the CDR1 and CDR2 loops are MNHEY and SMNVEV. The CDR3 goes from the cysteine to the phenylalanine over 16 residues. CDR3 DNA only is kept here, 48 bases in frame from base 1. On the study overall, not on this receptor specifically: In most of the 8 subjects, circulating donor-reactive CD4 TCRbeta sequences decreased significantly after transplant, regardless of tolerance or HCV status. Low numbers of available donor cells limited the measurable donor-reactive repertoire in a couple of subjects. A greater decline was seen for donor-reactive sequences than for third party-reactive sequences, suggesting partial antigen-specific deletion unrelated to withdrawal success. Since no allograft tissue specimens were available, donor-reactive T cells may have migrated into the graft instead of being deleted. The conclusions were preliminary, being limited by small, heterogeneous patient numbers and by non-standardized post-transplant time points. After accounting for repertoire turnover, donor-reactive detection was significantly reduced in 7 of 8 subjects for CD4 and 8 of 8 for CD8.

The material was CD4+ T cells from blood, obtained 32 months after liver transplant. The chain links TRBV27 with TRBJ2-7; the D segment could be TRBD1, given 5 matching bases. The clonotype was recovered from a human patient who received a liver transplant. A transplant means some T cells may be of graft donor rather than patient origin. The bases are TGTGCCAGCAGTTCCATGGCAGGGATTATAGGCTACGAGCAGTACTTC. This gives the protein CASSSMAGIIGYEQYF.